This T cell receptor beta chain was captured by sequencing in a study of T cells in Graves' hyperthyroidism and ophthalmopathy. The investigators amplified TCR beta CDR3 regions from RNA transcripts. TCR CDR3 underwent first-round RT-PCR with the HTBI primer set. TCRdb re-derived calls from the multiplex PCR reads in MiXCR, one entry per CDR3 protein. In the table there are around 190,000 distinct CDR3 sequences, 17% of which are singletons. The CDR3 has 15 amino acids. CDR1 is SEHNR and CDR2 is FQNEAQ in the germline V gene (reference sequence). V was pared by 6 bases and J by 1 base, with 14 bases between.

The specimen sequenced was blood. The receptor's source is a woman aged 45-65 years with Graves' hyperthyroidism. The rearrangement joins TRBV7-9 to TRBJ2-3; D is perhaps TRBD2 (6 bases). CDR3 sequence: CASRKGGMGTDTQYF. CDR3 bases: TGTGCCAGCAGAAAAGGCGGGATGGGCACAGATACGCAGTATTTT.